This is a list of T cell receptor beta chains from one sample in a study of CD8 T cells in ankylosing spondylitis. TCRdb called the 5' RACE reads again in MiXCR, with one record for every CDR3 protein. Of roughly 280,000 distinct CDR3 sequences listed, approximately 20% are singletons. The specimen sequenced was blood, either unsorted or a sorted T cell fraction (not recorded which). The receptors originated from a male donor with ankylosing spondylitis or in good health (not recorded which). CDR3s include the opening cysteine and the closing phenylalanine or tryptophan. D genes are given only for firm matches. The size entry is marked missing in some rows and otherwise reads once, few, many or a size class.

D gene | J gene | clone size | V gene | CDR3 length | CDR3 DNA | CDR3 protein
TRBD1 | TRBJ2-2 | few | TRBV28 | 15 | TGTGCCAGCAGGCTTGGTGGACAGGACACCGGGGAGCTGTTTTTT | CASRLGGQDTGELFF
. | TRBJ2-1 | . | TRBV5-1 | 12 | TGCGCCAGCAGCGTCATAGGTGGTGAGCAGTTCTTC | CASSVIGGEQFF
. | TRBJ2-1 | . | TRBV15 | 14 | TGTGCCACCAGCAGAGATCCCGACGGGACGGAGCAGTTCTTC | CATSRDPDGTEQFF
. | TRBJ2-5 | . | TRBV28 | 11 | TGTGCTACGACAGACCAAGAGACCCAGTACTTC | CATTDQETQYF
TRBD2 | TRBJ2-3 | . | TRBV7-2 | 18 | TGTGCCAGCAGCTTAGCTAGGAGCGGGAGGGCCGGGACAGATACGCAGTATTTT | CASSLARSGRAGTDTQYF
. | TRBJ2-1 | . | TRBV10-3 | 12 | TGTGCCATCAGAGGGGCTAACAATGAGCAGTTCTTC | CAIRGANNEQFF
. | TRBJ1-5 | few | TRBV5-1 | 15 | TGCGCCAGCAGCTTGGATGTATCCGGCAATCAGCCCCAGCATTTT | CASSLDVSGNQPQHF
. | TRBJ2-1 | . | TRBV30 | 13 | TGTGCCTGGAGTCCTTCAGCCTACAATGAGCAGTTCTTC | CAWSPSAYNEQFF
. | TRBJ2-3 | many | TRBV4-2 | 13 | TGTGCCAGCAGCCCAGGACGAACAGATACGCAGTATTTT | CASSPGRTDTQYF
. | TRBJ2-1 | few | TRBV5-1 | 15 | TGCGCCAGCAGCTTCGGTAGTCGCCTGGATAATGAGCAGTTCTTC | CASSFGSRLDNEQFF
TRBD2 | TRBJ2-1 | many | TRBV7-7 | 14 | TGTGCCAGCAGCTTAGAAGCGGGAGCGAATGAGCAGTTCTTC | CASSLEAGANEQFF
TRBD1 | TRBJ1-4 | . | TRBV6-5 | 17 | TGTGCCAGCAGTCACAGGGGGCCAGCTTCTACTAATGAAAAACTGTTTTTT | CASSHRGPASTNEKLFF
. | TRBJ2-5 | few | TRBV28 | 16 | TGTGCCAGCAGTTTAGGTCTAGCCCGGTACCAAGAGACCCAGTACTTC | CASSLGLARYQETQYF
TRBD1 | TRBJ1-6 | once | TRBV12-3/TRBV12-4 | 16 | TGTGCCAGCAGTTTATATAACCCAGGGGGGCCTTCACCCCTCCACTTT | CASSLYNPGGPSPLHF
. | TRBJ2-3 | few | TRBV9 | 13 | TGTGCCATCGGGACGGTAGGCACAGATACGCAGTATTTT | CAIGTVGTDTQYF
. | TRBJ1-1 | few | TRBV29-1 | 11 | TGCAGCGTTGAAGGGGGGGCCGGAGCTTTCTTT | CSVEGGAGAFF
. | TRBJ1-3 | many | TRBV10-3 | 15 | TGTGCCATCAATCAGGGCCCCACCTCTGGAAACACCATATATTTT | CAINQGPTSGNTIYF
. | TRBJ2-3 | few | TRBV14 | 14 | TGTGCCAGCAGCCAACAACCTAGCACAGATACGCAGTATTTT | CASSQQPSTDTQYF
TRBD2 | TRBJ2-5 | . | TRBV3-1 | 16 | TGTGCCAGCAGCCACACCCAGGGACTAGCAGGGGAGACCCAGTACTTC | CASSHTQGLAGETQYF
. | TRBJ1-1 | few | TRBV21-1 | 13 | TGTGCCAGCAGCGGGCTTTTCCACACTGAAGCTTTCTTT | CASSGLFHTEAFF
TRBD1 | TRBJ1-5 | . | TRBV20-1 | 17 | TGCAGTGCTAGAGATGGAACCGGGACAGGGCATTTTCAGCCCCAGCATTTT | CSARDGTGTGHFQPQHF
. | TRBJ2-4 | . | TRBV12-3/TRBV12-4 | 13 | TGTGCCAGCACCCTGACGGGAGCGGACATTCAGTACTTC | CASTLTGADIQYF
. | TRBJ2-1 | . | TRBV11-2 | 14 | TGTGCCAGCAGCCCTCTAGCCTCATACAATGAGCAGTTCTTC | CASSPLASYNEQFF
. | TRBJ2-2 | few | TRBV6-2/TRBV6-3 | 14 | TGTGCCAGCACCCTAAAGGGAGACACCGGGGAGCTGTTTTTT | CASTLKGDTGELFF
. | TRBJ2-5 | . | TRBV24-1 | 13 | TGTGCCACCAGTGATTTGGCCCAAGAGACCCAGTACTTC | CATSDLAQETQYF
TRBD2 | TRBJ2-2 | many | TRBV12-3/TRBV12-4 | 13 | TGTGCCAGCGGACTAGCGGGGGCCGGGGAGCTGTTTTTT | CASGLAGAGELFF
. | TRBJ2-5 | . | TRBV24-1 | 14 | TGTGCCACCAGTGAGCCGGGCTTCCAAGAGACCCAGTACTTC | CATSEPGFQETQYF
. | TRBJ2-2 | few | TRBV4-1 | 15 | TGCGCCAGCAGCCAAGAACCCAGGGTACCCGGGGAGCTGTTTTTT | CASSQEPRVPGELFF
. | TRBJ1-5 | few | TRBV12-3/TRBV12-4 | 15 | TGTGCCAGCAGCCTGGAGACATTGAGCAATCAGCCCCAGCATTTT | CASSLETLSNQPQHF
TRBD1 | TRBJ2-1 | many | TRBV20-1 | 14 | TGCAGTGCTAGAAGTCAGGACAGGGTAAATGAGCAGTTCTTC | CSARSQDRVNEQFF